What follows are 23 T cell receptor beta chains derived from one specimen sequenced in a study of cytomegalovirus exposure and HLA in healthy donors. PCR primers comprised 60 Vbeta and 13 Jbeta primers. Libraries were prepared by immunoSEQ multiplex PCR; TCRdb keeps only in-frame clonotypes and omits some of them. The ten top clones account for over 4%, within a sample of approximately 72,000 clones. Sample: PBMCs. These receptors were taken from a woman aged 40 to 55 in good health and CMV-seropositive.

The chain carries TRBV29-1 and TRBJ2-7, with 7 bases matching TRBD2. The CDR3 has 13 amino acids. Trimming took 5 bases from V and 3 from J; bases not matched to a gene: 7. Germline loops: CDR1 SQVTM, CDR2 ANQGSEA. CDR3 residues: CSVSAGEIYEQYF. CDR3 bases: TGCAGCGTTTCGGCGGGGGAAATCTACGAGCAGTACTTC.

The rearrangement joins TRBV4-2 to TRBJ2-7; no clear D gene. Trimming removed 3 bases at V and 3 bases at J, with 15 bases between. Germline CDR1 reads LGHNA; CDR2 reads YNFKEQ. The CDR3 consists of 15 residues. The CDR3 loop reads CASSHTNGPVYEQYF. CDR3 bases: TGTGCCAGCAGCCATACTAATGGCCCCGTCTACGAGCAGTACTTC.

The chain joins TRBV18 to TRBJ2-3; 8 nucleotides match TRBD1. Per the germline V gene, CDR1 is KGHSH and CDR2 is LQKENI. This CDR3 has 15 amino acids. J gave up 3 bases and V 8 bases, and 10 bases lay outside the gene matches. The CDR3 sequence: CASPTGVFRTDTQYF. The CDR3 nucleotides are TGTGCCAGCCCGACAGGGGTTTTTAGGACAGATACGCAGTATTTT.

The J gene is TRBJ1-1, the V gene TRBV6-5, with 7 bases fitting TRBD1. Germline-derived CDR1 and CDR2 are MNHEY and SVGAGI. The CDR3 runs to 16 residues. Unmatched junction bases numbered 18, after V lost 4 bases and J lost 10 bases. Here the CDR3 reads CASSFGGRGPQVAAFF. In DNA, the CDR3 is TGTGCCAGCAGTTTTGGGGGAAGGGGGCCCCAAGTAGCAGCTTTCTTT.

V is TRBV6-1 and J is TRBJ1-1, with D tentatively TRBD1 (6 bases). This CDR3 region has 18 residues. Germline V CDR1 and CDR2: MNHNS, SASEGT. Trimming took 0 bases from V and 5 from J, leaving 22 bases between them. CDR3 sequence (DNA): TGTGCCAGCAGTGAAGCGAGGGGGGGGAAGGGGAAGGGGACTGAAGCTTTCTTT. Encoded protein: CASSEARGGKGKGTEAFF.

The rearrangement uses TRBV2 and TRBJ1-5; 10 nucleotides align to TRBD1. The germline CDR1 and CDR2 sequences are SNHLY and FYNNEI. The junction had 10 bases not matched to a gene; V was cut back by 5 bases and J by 6 bases. The CDR3 has 16 residues. Here the CDR3 DNA reads TGTGCCAGCAGTCCTACCGGGACAGGGGAGACTCAGCCCCAGCATTTT. This codes for CASSPTGTGETQPQHF. Drawing the rest from reference TRBV2 and TRBJ1-5, the complete variable domain is EPEVTQTPSHQVTQMGQEVILRCVPISNHLYFYWYRQILGQKVEFLVSFYNNEISEKSEIFDDQFSVERPDGSNFTLKIRSTKLEDSAMYFCASSPTGTGETQPQHFGDGTRLSIL.

The chain recombines TRBV4-2 with TRBJ2-7, with 7 bases matching TRBD2. This CDR3 comprises 15 residues. Germline V gives CDR1 LGHNA, CDR2 YNFKEQ. Trimming took 1 base from V and 5 from J; bases not matched to a gene: 8. The CDR3 spells CASSQVWREIDEQYF. The CDR3 nucleotides are TGTGCCAGCAGCCAAGTTTGGCGGGAGATAGACGAGCAGTACTTC.

This chain connects TRBV5-4 to TRBJ1-1; perhaps TRBD1 as D (5 bases). Trimming stripped 4 bases from V and 3 bases from J, with 16 bases between. This CDR3 is 15 amino acids long. Germline V CDR1 and CDR2: SGHNT, YYREEE (reference sequence). CDR3 DNA sequence: TGTGCCAGCAGCCCGGATGAGGGGAGGGACACTGAAGCTTTCTTT. This translates into CASSPDEGRDTEAFF.

This CDR3 reads CASSRTSVSTGELFF. CDR3 coding DNA: TGTGCCAGCAGCCGAACTAGCGTTAGCACCGGGGAGCTGTTTTTT. The chain is built from TRBV7-6 and TRBJ2-2, with TRBD2 matching 7 bases. The germline gives CDR1 SGHVS, CDR2 FNYEAQ. Trimming at V came to 5 bases and at J to 4 bases, leaving 7 bases not matched to a gene. The CDR3 length is 15 residues.

This sequence joins TRBV6-1 and TRBJ2-3; D possibly corresponds to TRBD2 (5 bases). The germline V and J ends were trimmed by 1 base and 5 bases, with 7 bases remaining between them. CDR3 length: 13 residues. CDR1 is MNHNS and CDR2 is SASEGT in the germline V gene. The DNA of the CDR3 is TGTGCCAGCAGTGAAGGGGAGCAAGATACGCAGTATTTT. Protein: CASSEGEQDTQYF.

The V and J genes are TRBV2 and TRBJ2-7; 8 bases agree with TRBD1. The germline CDR1 and CDR2 sequences are SNHLY and FYNNEI. The V and J ends lost 7 bases and 2 bases, in that order; junction bases with no gene match: 10. The CDR3 has 15 residues. The CDR3 coding sequence is TGTGCCAGCAAGGAAGGATGGGACAGGACCTACGAGCAGTACTTC. Translation: CASKEGWDRTYEQYF.

The rearrangement links TRBV5-6 to TRBJ2-5, with 7 nucleotides matching TRBD2. Near its end, the DNA agrees better with TRBJ2-7, so the J call may be wrong. The germline V gene has CDR1 SGHDT and CDR2 YYEEEE. This CDR3 spans 13 amino acids. The CDR3 sequence is CASSWGRGDEQYF. In DNA, the CDR3 is TGTGCCAGCAGCTGGGGGAGGGGCGACGAGCAGTACTTC.

V gene TRBV7-8 combines with J gene TRBJ2-3; 8 nucleotides align to TRBD2. The length of the CDR3 is 16 residues. Unmatched junction bases numbered 7, after V lost 5 bases and J lost 0 bases. Per germline, CDR1 SGHVS and CDR2 FQNEAQ. CDR3 sequence reads: CASSRRQRGSTDTQYF. As DNA, the CDR3 is TGTGCCAGCAGCCGCCGCCAGCGGGGGAGCACAGATACGCAGTATTTT.

Of note for this clone: At the DNA level, this CDR3 is encoded by other sequences in the same sample as well. This chain joins TRBV9 and TRBJ2-3; possibly TRBD2 for D (6 bases). The length of the CDR3 is 13 residues. Germline assignment: CDR1 SGDLS and CDR2 YYNGEE. V was pared by 2 bases and J by 3 bases, with 7 bases between. CDR3 loop: CASSVGGTDTQYF. CDR3 in DNA: TGTGCCAGCAGCGTGGGAGGAACAGATACGCAGTATTTT.

This chain links TRBV19 with TRBJ2-7; 8 bases align to TRBD1. Losses at the gene ends were 4 bases for V and 3 bases for J; bases not matched to a gene: 8. This CDR3 spans 15 amino acids. Looked up from germline, CDR1 is LNHDA and CDR2 is SQIVND (reference sequence). The CDR3 is CASSTRDRIGYEQYF. The CDR3 DNA follows: TGTGCCAGTAGTACCCGGGACAGGATAGGCTACGAGCAGTACTTC.

This chain joins TRBV5-1 and TRBJ2-7, with 8 bases aligning to TRBD1. The CDR3 sequence is 16 residues long. With 3 bases clipped from V and 2 bases from J, the junction kept 10 bases outside the gene matches. Germline V gene sequence: CDR1 SGHRS, CDR2 YFSETQ. CDR3 nucleotide sequence: TGCGCCAGCAGCTGGACAGGGACTTCCGCAGCCTACGAGCAGTACTTC. Protein: CASSWTGTSAAYEQYF.

The V gene is TRBV28, the J gene TRBJ1-5; 8 nucleotides align to TRBD1. The V segment lost 4 bases and the J segment 1 base; nucleotides outside the gene matches: 12. CDR1 is MDHEN and CDR2 is SYDVKM in the germline V gene. The CDR3 consists of 18 residues. CDR3 protein: CASSSFTSRGQSNQPQHF. CDR3 nucleotide sequence: TGTGCCAGCAGTTCTTTCACCAGCAGGGGGCAAAGCAATCAGCCCCAGCATTTT.

The chain employs TRBV7-6 and TRBJ2-6, with 7 nucleotides matching TRBD1. The CDR3 spans 15 residues. The germline CDR1 and CDR2 sequences are SGHVS and FNYEAQ. The V gene end was trimmed by 8 bases and the J gene end by 1 base; junction bases not matched to a gene: 5. Here the CDR3 reads CASSQGESGANVLTF. The CDR3 DNA reads as TGTGCCAGCTCCCAGGGGGAGTCTGGGGCCAACGTCCTGACTTTC.

The V and J genes are TRBV5-1 and TRBJ2-7, with D perhaps matching TRBD2 (5 bases). The germline CDR1 and CDR2 sequences are SGHRS and YFSETQ. This CDR3 comprises 14 residues. Trimming cost V 1 base and J 7 bases, with 15 bases left between them. CDR3 sequence: CASSLRTGFGEQYF. For the CDR3, the DNA is TGCGCCAGCAGCTTGAGGACGGGGTTTGGTGAGCAGTACTTC.

The V and J genes are TRBV2 and TRBJ1-2; tentative D call: TRBD1 (6 bases). With 6 bases removed from V and 8 bases from J, the gap between germline ends came to 16 bases. Germline assignment: CDR1 SNHLY and CDR2 FYNNEI. This CDR3 has 13 residues. The CDR3, as DNA: TGTGCCAGCAGGTTAACAGGGCCAGGGGGCTACACCTTC. Translated: CASRLTGPGGYTF.

V and J are TRBV7-9 and TRBJ1-1; D gene uncertain. V was pared by 1 base and J by 5 bases, with 14 bases between. CDR1 is SEHNR, CDR2 FQNEAQ, per germline (reference sequence). The CDR3 has 15 amino acids. The CDR3: CASSLGIGRVTEAFF. The CDR3 bases are TGTGCCAGCAGCTTAGGTATAGGGAGGGTAACTGAAGCTTTCTTT. Full variable domain (remainder filled in from reference TRBV7-9 and TRBJ1-1): DTGVSQNPRHKITKRGQNVTFRCDPISEHNRLYWYRQTLGQGPEFLTYFQNEAQLEKSRLLSDRFSAERPKGSFSTLEIQRTEQGDSAMYLCASSLGIGRVTEAFFGQGTRLTVV.

The chain has TRBV10-3 and TRBJ2-3; perhaps TRBD2 as D (5 bases). Looked up from germline, CDR1 is ENHRY and CDR2 is SYGVKD. The V end was cut by 7 bases, the J end by 0 bases, with 23 bases between. The CDR3 totals 18 residues. This chain's CDR3 is CAIMRAGASSSSTDTQYF. CDR3 DNA: TGTGCCATCATGAGGGCCGGCGCCTCTTCTTCGAGCACAGATACGCAGTATTTT.

This sequence joins TRBV11-3 and TRBJ2-7; 8 bases fit TRBD1. Germline CDR1 and CDR2: SGHNT and YENEEA. With 0 bases clipped from V and 5 bases from J, the junction kept 6 bases outside the gene matches. The CDR3 has 15 residues. The CDR3 DNA reads TGTGCCAGCAGCTTAGAAGGGACAGGTGTACACGAGCAGTACTTC. It codes for CASSLEGTGVHEQYF.